This T cell receptor beta chain was identified during a study of CD4 T cells in lung cancer (dated by TCRdb to about 2019). Some background on the complete study: The study screened blood T cells of NSCLC patients for responses to candidate mutation-encoded neoepitopes and isolated neoantigen-specific CD4+ T-cell clones and TCRs. Tumor and non-adjacent lung tissue were obtained from four patients undergoing curative-intent resections for stage I-III non-small cell lung cancer. Aged 60 to 69 when blood was donated, the resected patients, most of whom were former smokers, had either lung adenocarcinoma or squamous cell carcinoma. Before blood donation, treatments including platinum chemotherapy had been received by the patients, and nivolumab or pembrolizumab had been received by some of the patients. The frequency of neoantigen-specific clonotypes in tumor resections, non-adjacent lung and cultured T-cell products was followed using TCRB deep sequencing. General findings and caveats noted by the study authors: Some blood-derived responses might reflect in vitro priming of naive T cells or cross-reactivity rather than memory responses to the cancer.

Library generation was performed with the immunoSEQ multiplex PCR assay. DNA was isolated using Qiagen DNeasy or QIAamp micro DNA kits, and TCRB was sequenced using the Adaptive Biotechnology human TCRB sequencing kit. TCRB libraries were sequenced on an Illumina MiSeq. The study's own analysis went as follows. TCRB sequence data were analyzed with the kit provider's software, and tumor enrichment of clonotype templates was tested with Fisher's exact test. TCRdb took over this immuneACCESS table, retaining in-frame rearrangements with V and J assigned. Such tables are incomplete; in checked studies, under half of the missing clones stem from an unresolved V gene, and the remainder is unexplained. D and trimming were read from the DNA, whereas the V and J calls and clone size are those reported in that table. This sample has a few thousand clones in its table, and 74% of those were observed once. The top ten hold about a sixth of the sample.

V is reduced by 6 bases and J by 5 bases, leaving a spacing of 13 bases between them. CDR1 MNHEY and CDR2 SVGAGI were looked up in the germline V gene. The CDR3 starts with the cysteine, ends with the phenylalanine, and has 13 residues. Of all the DNA, just the CDR3 is kept, 39 bases in frame from base 1. About this clone: Its antigen is not yet known. Base qualities are missing; no much larger clone stands one base away.

The sequencing sample was made of lung tumor tissue. The chain couples TRBV6-5 to TRBJ1-1; the D gene is possibly TRBD1, with 6 bases matching. The TCR was taken from a man aged 60-69 years with non-small cell lung cancer. DNA sequence: TGTGCCAGCAGGCCTACAACAGGGACTGAAGCTTTCTTT. Its coded protein is CASRPTTGTEAFF.